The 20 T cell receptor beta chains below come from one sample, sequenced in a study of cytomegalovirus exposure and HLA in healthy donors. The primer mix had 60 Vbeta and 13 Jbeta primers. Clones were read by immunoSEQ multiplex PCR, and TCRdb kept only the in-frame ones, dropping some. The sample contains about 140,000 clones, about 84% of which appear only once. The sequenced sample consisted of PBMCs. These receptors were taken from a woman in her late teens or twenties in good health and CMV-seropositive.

In nucleotides, the CDR3 is TGTGCCAGCAGGAGGGACAGAACTAATGAAAAACTGTTTTTT. It specifies CASRRDRTNEKLFF. The chain uses TRBV6-1 and TRBJ1-4, with TRBD1 identical over 7 bases. CDR3 length equals 14 residues. Germline values: CDR1 MNHNS, CDR2 SASEGT. The J segment lost 1 base and the V segment lost 6 bases, leaving 2 bases of the junction unmatched.

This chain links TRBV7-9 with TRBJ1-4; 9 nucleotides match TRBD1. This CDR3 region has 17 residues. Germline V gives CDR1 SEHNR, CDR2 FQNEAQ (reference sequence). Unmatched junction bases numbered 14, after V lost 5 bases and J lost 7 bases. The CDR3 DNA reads TGTGCCAGCAGCCCAGGCCAAGGTGACAGGGGGGTTGAAAAACTGTTTTTT. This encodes CASSPGQGDRGVEKLFF.

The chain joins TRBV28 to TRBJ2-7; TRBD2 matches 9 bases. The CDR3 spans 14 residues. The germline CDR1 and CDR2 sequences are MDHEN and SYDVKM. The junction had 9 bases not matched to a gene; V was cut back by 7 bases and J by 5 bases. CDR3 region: CASTPAGGGHEQYF. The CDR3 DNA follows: TGTGCCAGCACCCCGGCGGGAGGGGGCCACGAGCAGTACTTC.

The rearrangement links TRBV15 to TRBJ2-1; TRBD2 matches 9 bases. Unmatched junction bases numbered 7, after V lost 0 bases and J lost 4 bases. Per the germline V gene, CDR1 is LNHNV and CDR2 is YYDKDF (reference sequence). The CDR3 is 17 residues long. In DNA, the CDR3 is TGTGCCACCAGCAGAGATTGGTTAGCGGGGGAGTACAATGAGCAGTTCTTC. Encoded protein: CATSRDWLAGEYNEQFF.

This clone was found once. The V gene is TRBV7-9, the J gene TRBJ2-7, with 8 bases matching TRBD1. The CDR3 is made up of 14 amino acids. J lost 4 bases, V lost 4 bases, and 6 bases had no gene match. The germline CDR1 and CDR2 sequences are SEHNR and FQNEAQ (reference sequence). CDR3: CASSSTGAYYEQYF. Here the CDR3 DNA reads TGTGCCAGCAGCTCGACAGGGGCGTATTACGAGCAGTACTTC.

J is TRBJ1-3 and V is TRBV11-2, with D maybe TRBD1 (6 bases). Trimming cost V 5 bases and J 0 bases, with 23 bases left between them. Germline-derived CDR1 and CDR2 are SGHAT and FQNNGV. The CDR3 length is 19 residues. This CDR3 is CASSVHRVLTPYSGNTIYF. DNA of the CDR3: TGTGCCAGCAGCGTACACAGGGTACTTACGCCTTACTCTGGAAACACCATATATTTT.

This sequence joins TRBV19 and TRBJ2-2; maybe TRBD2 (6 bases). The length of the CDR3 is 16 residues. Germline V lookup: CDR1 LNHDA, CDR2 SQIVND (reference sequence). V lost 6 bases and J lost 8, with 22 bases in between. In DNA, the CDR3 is TGTGCCAGTAGGCGGGGAGCCGTCGTGTTCGAAGGGGAGCTGTTTTTT. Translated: CASRRGAVVFEGELFF.

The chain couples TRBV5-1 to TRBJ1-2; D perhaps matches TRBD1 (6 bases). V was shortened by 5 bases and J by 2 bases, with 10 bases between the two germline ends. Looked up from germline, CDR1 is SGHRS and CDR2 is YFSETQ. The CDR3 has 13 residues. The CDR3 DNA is TGCGCCAGCAGACCCACAGGGAACTATGGCTACACCTTC. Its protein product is CASRPTGNYGYTF. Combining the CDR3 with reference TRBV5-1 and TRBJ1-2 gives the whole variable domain KAGVTQTPRYLIKTRGQQVTLSCSPISGHRSVSWYQQTPGQGLQFLFEYFSETQRNKGNFPGRFSGRQFSNSRSEMNVSTLELGDSALYLCASRPTGNYGYTFGSGTRLTVV.

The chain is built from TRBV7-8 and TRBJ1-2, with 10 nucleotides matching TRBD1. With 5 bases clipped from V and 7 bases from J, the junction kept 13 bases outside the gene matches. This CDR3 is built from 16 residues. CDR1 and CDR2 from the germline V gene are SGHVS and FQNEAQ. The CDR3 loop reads CASSPLRQGARGGYTF. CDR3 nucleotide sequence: TGTGCCAGCAGCCCCTTGCGACAGGGGGCGAGGGGTGGCTACACCTTC.

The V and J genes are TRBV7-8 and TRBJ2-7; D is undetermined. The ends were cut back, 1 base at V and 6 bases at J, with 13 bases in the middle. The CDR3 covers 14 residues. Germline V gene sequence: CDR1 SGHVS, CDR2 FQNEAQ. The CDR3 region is CASSLVRSPGEQYF. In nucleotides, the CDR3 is TGTGCCAGCAGCTTAGTTCGTAGTCCCGGCGAGCAGTACTTC.

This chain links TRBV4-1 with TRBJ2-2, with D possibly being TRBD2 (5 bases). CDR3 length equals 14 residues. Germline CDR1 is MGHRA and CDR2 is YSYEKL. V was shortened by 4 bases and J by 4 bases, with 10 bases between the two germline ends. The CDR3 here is CASSLPGSTGELFF. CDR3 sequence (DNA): TGCGCCAGCAGCCTTCCGGGAAGCACCGGGGAGCTGTTTTTT.

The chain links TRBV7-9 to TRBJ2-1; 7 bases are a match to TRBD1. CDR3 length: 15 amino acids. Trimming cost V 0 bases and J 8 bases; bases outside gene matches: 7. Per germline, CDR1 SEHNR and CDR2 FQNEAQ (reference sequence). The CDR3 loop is CASSLAGGEGYEQFF. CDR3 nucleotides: TGTGCCAGCAGCTTAGCAGGGGGCGAAGGCTATGAGCAGTTCTTC.

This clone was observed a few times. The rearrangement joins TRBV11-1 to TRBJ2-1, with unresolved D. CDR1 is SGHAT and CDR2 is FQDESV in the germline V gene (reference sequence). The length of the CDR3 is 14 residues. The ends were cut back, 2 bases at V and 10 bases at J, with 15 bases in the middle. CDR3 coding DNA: TGTGCCAGCAGCTTAAAATCCGGCGGATCCGAGCAGTTCTTC. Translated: CASSLKSGGSEQFF.

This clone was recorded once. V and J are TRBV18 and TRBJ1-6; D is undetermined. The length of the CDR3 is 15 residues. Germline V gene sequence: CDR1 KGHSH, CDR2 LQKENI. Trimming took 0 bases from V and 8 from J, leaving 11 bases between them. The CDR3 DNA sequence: TGTGCCAGCTCACCACCCGGGAGGGAGCATTCACCCCTCCACTTT. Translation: CASSPPGREHSPLHF.

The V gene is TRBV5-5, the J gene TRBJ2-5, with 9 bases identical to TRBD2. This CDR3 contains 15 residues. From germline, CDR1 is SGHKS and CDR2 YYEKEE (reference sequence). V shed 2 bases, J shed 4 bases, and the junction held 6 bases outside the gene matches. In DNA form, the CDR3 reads TGTGCCAGCAGCTTAGTAGCGGGGGTATTAGAGACCCAGTACTTC. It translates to CASSLVAGVLETQYF.

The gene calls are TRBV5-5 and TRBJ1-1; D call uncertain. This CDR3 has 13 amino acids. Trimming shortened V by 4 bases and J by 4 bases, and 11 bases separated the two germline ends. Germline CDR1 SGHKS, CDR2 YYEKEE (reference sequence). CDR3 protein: CASSRGGSTEAFF. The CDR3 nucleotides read TGTGCCAGCAGCCGGGGTGGGTCCACTGAAGCTTTCTTT.

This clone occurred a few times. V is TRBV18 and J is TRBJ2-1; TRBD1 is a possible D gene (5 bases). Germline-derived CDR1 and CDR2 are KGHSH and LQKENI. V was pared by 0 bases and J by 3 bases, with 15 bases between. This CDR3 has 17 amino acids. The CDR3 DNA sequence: TGTGCCAGCTCACCACCCCCCGGACACTTCCACTACAATGAGCAGTTCTTC. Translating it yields CASSPPPGHFHYNEQFF.

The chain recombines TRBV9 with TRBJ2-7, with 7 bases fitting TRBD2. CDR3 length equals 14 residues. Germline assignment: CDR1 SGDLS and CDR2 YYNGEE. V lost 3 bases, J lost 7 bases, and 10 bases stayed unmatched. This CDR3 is CASSALSGGREQYF. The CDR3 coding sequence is TGTGCCAGCAGCGCCCTCTCGGGGGGTAGAGAGCAGTACTTC.

CDR3 residues: CASSASPRRNEKLFF. The CDR3 DNA reads TGTGCCAGCAGCGCTAGTCCGAGAAGGAATGAAAAACTGTTTTTT. The chain carries TRBV7-2 and TRBJ1-4; D ambiguous. V was clipped by 5 bases and J by 5 bases, with 15 bases between them. The CDR3 loop spans 15 amino acids. CDR1 SGHTA and CDR2 FQGNSA come from the germline V gene.

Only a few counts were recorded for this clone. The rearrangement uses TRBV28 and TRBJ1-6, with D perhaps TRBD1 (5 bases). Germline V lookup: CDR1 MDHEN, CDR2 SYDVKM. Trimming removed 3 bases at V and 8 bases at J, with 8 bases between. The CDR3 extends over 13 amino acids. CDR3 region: CASSLLGDSPLHF. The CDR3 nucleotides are TGTGCCAGCAGTTTGTTAGGGGATTCACCCCTCCACTTT.